The 18 T cell receptor beta chains listed next were all sequenced from one sample in a study of blood T cell repertoires in COVID-19 (dated by TCRdb to between 2020 and 2021). The protocol used for the library was the immunoSEQ multiplex PCR assay. TCRdb provides this immuneACCESS table in a form limited to in-frame rearrangements. Some clones are lacking; in checked studies, under half of them reflect an unresolved V gene, and why the rest are absent is not known. The sample table contains 220,000 or so clones; only one count was recorded for 82% of them. The leading ten clones occupy about 3.6% of the sample. Sequenced material: peripheral blood. All receptors derive from a woman over 75 with acute or convalescent COVID-19.

The chain has TRBV6-1 and TRBJ1-2; D is unclear. CDR1 is MNHNS and CDR2 is SASEGT in the germline V gene. Trimming took 2 bases from V and 9 from J, leaving 13 bases between them. The CDR3 extends over 13 amino acids. The CDR3 protein is CASSEPTAWSYTF. The CDR3 region has the DNA TGTGCCAGCAGTGAACCCACAGCCTGGAGCTACACCTTC.

The DNA for the CDR3 is TGCGCCAGCAGCCAAACAGGGGGGGCCACGAACACCGGGGAGCTGTTTTTT. Protein product: CASSQTGGATNTGELFF. This chain joins TRBV4-1 and TRBJ2-2; possible D gene TRBD1, 8 bases. Trimming left V 2 bases short and J 0 bases short, with 13 bases between. The CDR3 has 17 residues. Germline CDR1 and CDR2: MGHRA and YSYEKL.

This rearrangement joins TRBV7-9 to TRBJ1-1; perhaps TRBD1 as D (5 bases). Germline CDR1 reads SEHNR; CDR2 reads FQNEAQ (reference sequence). The CDR3 extends over 14 amino acids. V shed 5 bases and J shed 1 base, with 11 bases lying between them. CDR3 sequence (DNA): TGTGCCAGCAGCCGTGGACAAGCGAACACTGAAGCTTTCTTT. The encoded protein is CASSRGQANTEAFF.

Regarding this clone: Possible read error: a much larger clone is one base away. This chain links TRBV18 with TRBJ2-4, with 10 bases that match TRBD1. With 4 bases clipped from V and 6 bases from J, the junction kept 12 bases outside the gene matches. CDR1 is KGHSH, CDR2 LQKENI, per germline. The CDR3 covers 17 residues. The CDR3 DNA follows: TGTGCCAGCTCACTACGGGCTCCCAGGACAGGGGGAAACATTCAGTACTTC. The encoded protein is CASSLRAPRTGGNIQYF.

The chain uses TRBV24-1 and TRBJ1-5; D may be TRBD1 (5 bases). The germline gives CDR1 KGHDR, CDR2 SFDVKD. The CDR3 has 17 residues. V was cut by 4 bases and J by 3 bases, with 18 bases left in between. The CDR3 sequence: CATSDQKTGLNNQPQHF. DNA of the CDR3: TGTGCCACCAGTGACCAGAAAACGGGACTCAACAATCAGCCCCAGCATTTT.

V is TRBV10-3 and J is TRBJ2-1; D gene ambiguous. The length of the CDR3 is 14 residues. In germline, CDR1 is ENHRY, CDR2 SYGVKD. Trimming left V 2 bases short and J 4 bases short, with 9 bases between. CDR3 region: CAISEPTLYNEQFF. The CDR3 nucleotides are TGTGCCATCAGTGAGCCGACACTTTACAATGAGCAGTTCTTC.

In this sample, this clone turned up once. The chain has TRBV15 and TRBJ1-2; a possible D gene is TRBD1 (5 bases). Trimming removed 0 bases from V and 7 bases from J, with 15 bases in between. The CDR3 has 15 residues. From germline, CDR1 is LNHNV and CDR2 YYDKDF (reference sequence). The CDR3 here is CATSRDSGRASGYTF. In DNA form, the CDR3 reads TGTGCCACCAGCAGAGATTCCGGCAGGGCCTCTGGCTACACCTTC.

The chain links TRBV5-1 to TRBJ1-2; D possibly corresponds to TRBD1 (6 bases). Per the germline V gene, CDR1 is SGHRS and CDR2 is YFSETQ. CDR3 size: 15 residues. Between the trimmed V and J ends, which lost 0 bases and 2 bases, there was a span of 11 bases. The CDR3 DNA reads TGCGCCAGCAGCTTGGAAACAGGGAAAAACTATGGCTACACCTTC. Its translation: CASSLETGKNYGYTF.

This chain links TRBV10-3 with TRBJ1-6; 8 bases map to TRBD1. The germline gives CDR1 ENHRY, CDR2 SYGVKD. V trimming: 9 bases; J trimming: 8 bases; junction bases outside the gene matches: 3. The CDR3 contains 12 residues. The CDR3 sequence is CAIGQGDSPLHF. DNA for the CDR3: TGTGCCATTGGACAGGGCGATTCACCCCTCCACTTT.

The chain employs TRBV19 and TRBJ2-7; 13 bases are shared with TRBD2. The germline CDR1 and CDR2 sequences are LNHDA and SQIVND (reference sequence). The CDR3 is made up of 18 amino acids. The ends lost 6 bases at V and 0 bases at J; junction bases unmatched: 11. CDR3 coding DNA: TGTGCCAGTAGACAGACTAGCGGGGGGCCCTCAAACTCCTACGAGCAGTACTTC. This sequence encodes CASRQTSGGPSNSYEQYF.

The gene calls are TRBV6-2 or TRBV6-3 and TRBJ1-5; D is perhaps TRBD1 (5 bases). V shed 5 bases and J shed 4 bases, with 18 bases lying between them. Germline V gene sequence: CDR1 MNHEY, CDR2 SVGEGT. This CDR3 comprises 16 residues. CDR3 sequence (DNA): TGTGCCAGCAGTAACCCCGGGGGAGGGAGGAATCAGCCCCAGCATTTT. Translation gives CASSNPGGGRNQPQHF.

As for this clone: Other DNA sequences within the sample encode an identical CDR3. V is TRBV9 and J is TRBJ2-7; 8 bases agree with TRBD1. The J segment lost 5 bases and the V segment lost 2 bases, leaving 6 bases of the junction unmatched. This CDR3 spans 14 amino acids. CDR1 is SGDLS, CDR2 YYNGEE, per germline. The CDR3 DNA reads as TGTGCCAGCAGCGTGGGGCAGGGGGCGCACGAGCAGTACTTC. Amino acid sequence: CASSVGQGAHEQYF.

This rearrangement joins TRBV19 to TRBJ2-3; D gene uncertain. Germline lookup yields CDR1 LNHDA and CDR2 SQIVND (reference sequence). With 5 bases removed from V and 1 base from J, the gap between germline ends came to 10 bases. CDR3 length equals 14 residues. The CDR3 DNA reads as TGTGCCAGTAGTCCCCAACAGCGCACAGATACGCAGTATTTT. Translated, it gives CASSPQQRTDTQYF.

The gene calls are TRBV4-3 and TRBJ1-2; no firm D call. Trimming removed 1 base at V and 3 bases at J, with 9 bases between. This CDR3 region has 14 residues. Per germline, CDR1 LGHNA and CDR2 YSLEER. CDR3 nucleotides: TGCGCCAGCAGCCAAGGGGCAAGAGACTATGGCTACACCTTC. It translates to CASSQGARDYGYTF.

In this sample, this clone turned up once. V usage is TRBV20-1 and J usage is TRBJ2-7; D is ambiguous. V was clipped by 3 bases and J by 2 bases, with 14 bases between them. The germline CDR1 and CDR2 sequences are DFQATT and SNEGSKA (reference sequence). The CDR3 has 14 amino acids. CDR3 coding DNA: TGCAGTGCTAGTTCGCGGCCACCCCCCTACGAGCAGTACTTC. Protein product: CSASSRPPPYEQYF.

The chain couples TRBV18 to TRBJ1-4, with 10 bases aligning to TRBD1. V lost 6 bases to trimming and J lost 5 bases; unmatched junction nucleotides: 3. The CDR3 spans 14 residues. Looked up from germline, CDR1 is KGHSH and CDR2 is LQKENI. Here the CDR3 DNA reads TGTGCCAGCTCCCCGGGACAGGGGAATGAAAAACTGTTTTTT. It specifies CASSPGQGNEKLFF.

The genes are TRBV4-1 and TRBJ1-6; 8 bases map to TRBD1. The germline V gene encodes CDR1 MGHRA and CDR2 YSYEKL. The CDR3 covers 17 residues. The V segment lost 3 bases and the J segment 0 bases; nucleotides outside the gene matches: 4. CDR3 residues: CASSQGTGLSYNSPLHF. CDR3 in DNA: TGCGCCAGCAGCCAGGGGACAGGCCTCTCCTATAATTCACCCCTCCACTTT.

J is TRBJ2-3 and V is TRBV10-3, with 14 bases that match TRBD2. CDR1 ENHRY and CDR2 SYGVKD come from the germline V gene. V was pared by 7 bases and J by 3 bases, with 6 bases of the junction left unmatched. The CDR3 is 16 amino acids. The CDR3 here is CAITGTSGGLTDTQYF. The CDR3, as DNA: TGTGCCATCACCGGGACTAGCGGGGGCCTTACAGATACGCAGTATTTT.